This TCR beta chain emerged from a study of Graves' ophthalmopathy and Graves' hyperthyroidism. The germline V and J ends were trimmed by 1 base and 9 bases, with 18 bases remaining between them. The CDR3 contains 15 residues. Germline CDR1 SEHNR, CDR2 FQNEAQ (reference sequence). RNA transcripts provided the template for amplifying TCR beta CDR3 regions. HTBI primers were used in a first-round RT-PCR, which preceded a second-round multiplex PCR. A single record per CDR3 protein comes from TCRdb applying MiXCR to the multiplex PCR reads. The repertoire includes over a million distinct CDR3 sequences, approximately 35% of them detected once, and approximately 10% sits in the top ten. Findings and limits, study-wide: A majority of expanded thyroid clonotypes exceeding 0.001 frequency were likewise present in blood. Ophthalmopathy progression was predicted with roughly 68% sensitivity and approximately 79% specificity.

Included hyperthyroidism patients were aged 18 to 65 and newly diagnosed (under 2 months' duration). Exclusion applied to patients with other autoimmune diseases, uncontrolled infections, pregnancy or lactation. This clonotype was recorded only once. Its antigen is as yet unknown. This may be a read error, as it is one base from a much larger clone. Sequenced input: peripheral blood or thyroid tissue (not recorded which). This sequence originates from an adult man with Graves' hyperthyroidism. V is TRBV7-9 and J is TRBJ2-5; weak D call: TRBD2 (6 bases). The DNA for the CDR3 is TGTGCCAGCAGCTTAGGTCTAGGAGGGATGGAGGCCCAGTACTTC. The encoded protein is CASSLGLGGMEAQYF.